A selection of T cell receptor beta chains follows, all from one sample in a study of neurological immune-mediated disorders. MiXCR was run by TCRdb on the 5' RACE reads, yielding one entry per CDR3 protein. The profile shows some 47,000 distinct CDR3 sequences, 15% to 20% of them singletons. The material sequenced was PBMCs. The receptors were gathered from a man aged 55 to 70 in good health. The CDR3 runs from the conserved cysteine through the conserved F or W. A D gene is named only where the DNA matches it firmly. Some rows mark clone size as missing; the rest say once, few, many or name a class of expanded clone.

d_call	clone_size	v_call	j_call	cdr3_nt	cdr3_aa
TRBD2	many	TRBV5-5	TRBJ2-1	TGTGCCAGTGGGCTAGCGGCCAACTCCTACAATGAGCAGTTCTTC	CASGLAANSYNEQFF
-	medium-sized	TRBV6-5	TRBJ2-2	TGTGCCACCCGGGTGATGGGGACCGGGGAGCTGTTTTTT	CATRVMGTGELFF
-	few	TRBV6-6	TRBJ2-5	TGTGCCAGCAGTTACTTGGGCTCGGGGGAGACCCAGTACTTC	CASSYLGSGETQYF
-	-	TRBV28	TRBJ2-5	TGTGCCAGCAGTCAGGGGGGAGAGACCCAGTACTTC	CASSQGGETQYF
-	many	TRBV28	TRBJ2-5	TGTGCCAGCAGTTTACGACAACTGGGACACAACCAAGAGACCCAGTACTTC	CASSLRQLGHNQETQYF
-	many	TRBV12-3/TRBV12-4	TRBJ2-5	TGTGCCAGCAGCCCGGGACTTGGCCAAGAGACCCAGTACTTC	CASSPGLGQETQYF
-	many	TRBV5-1	TRBJ1-1	TGCGCCAGCAGCTCCGTCCCGACAGGGAACACTGAAGCTTTCTTT	CASSSVPTGNTEAFF
-	many	TRBV28	TRBJ1-5	TGTGCCAGCAGTACCCCCGTTGGTCGCAATCAGCCCCAGCATTTT	CASSTPVGRNQPQHF
TRBD2	once	TRBV5-1	TRBJ2-1	TGCGCCAGCAGCGGGACTAGCGGGTCATCCTACAATGAGCAGTTCTTC	CASSGTSGSSYNEQFF
TRBD2	many	TRBV28	TRBJ2-7	TGTGCCAGCGGACCATTAGCGGGCTTTAACTACGAGCAGTACTTC	CASGPLAGFNYEQYF